This entry describes one T cell receptor (beta chain). Its antigen remains unknown. This entry belongs to a study of T cell responses to AZD1222 COVID-19 vaccine. Study at large: Some second doses came at about 4 weeks and others at about 12 weeks; these were pooled. The study, taken as a whole, reports: Clonal diversity may have been underestimated, and the donors were mostly white British, with more females than males.

The CDR3 runs to 15 residues. The V and J ends lost 2 bases and 4 bases respectively, with 14 bases between them. Looked up from germline, CDR1 is SGHVS and CDR2 is FNYEAQ. The assay was immunoSEQ multiplex PCR, and TCRdb's table has in-frame clones only and misses some. The data hold approximately 120,000 clones, with approximately 88% observed a single time. The sequencing used peripheral blood, collected on day 0 of AZD1222 vaccination. This sequence was found in an adult in good health. V is TRBV7-6 and J is TRBJ2-5; tentatively, D is TRBD1 (5 bases). CDR3: CASSLYTGPGETQYF. CDR3 coding DNA: TGTGCCAGCAGCTTATATACAGGCCCCGGAGAGACCCAGTACTTC.